Below, one TCR beta chain is given with its context. TCRdb's copy holds only in-frame clones and misses some; the assay was immunoSEQ multiplex PCR. The repertoire holds some 130,000 clones, with 84% as singletons. This record belongs to a study of blood T cell repertoires in COVID-19. V lost 1 base and J 0 bases, leaving 9 bases between the germline ends. From germline, CDR1 is LGHDT and CDR2 YNNKEL (reference sequence). The CDR3 length is 15 residues. This sequence originates from a human donor in a cohort sampled during active COVID-19. Sequencing was carried out using peripheral blood. The chain combines TRBV3-1 (or the pseudogene TRBV3-2) with TRBJ1-2; no clear D gene. CDR3 sequence reads: CASSQGAGSNYGYTF. The DNA of the CDR3 is TGTGCCAGCAGCCAAGGGGCGGGTTCTAACTATGGCTACACCTTC.